This passage covers 4 T cell receptor beta chains from one sample sequenced in a study of OX40 agonist ivuxolimab in advanced cancers. Clones were read by immunoSEQ multiplex PCR, and TCRdb kept only the in-frame ones, dropping some. The sample consists of 50,000 to 70,000 clones, around four fifths of them appearing once. This sample comprised CD4+ or CD8+ T cells sorted from blood, obtained in a trial of the OX40 agonist ivuxolimab. These receptors were taken from an adult with an advanced solid tumor such as melanoma, head and neck, liver or kidney cancer.

The CDR3 spells CASSAGLAGGGYEQYF. DNA of the CDR3: TGTGCCAGCAGCGCCGGACTAGCGGGAGGGGGGTACGAGCAGTACTTC. The chain joins TRBV9 to TRBJ2-7; 15 bases are a match to TRBD2. Trimming at V came to 3 bases and at J to 4 bases, leaving 5 bases not matched to a gene. CDR1 is SGDLS and CDR2 is YYNGEE in the germline V gene. This CDR3 comprises 16 residues.

The gene calls are TRBV4-3 and TRBJ1-5, with TRBD1 matching 9 bases. J was trimmed by 9 bases and V by 0 bases; bases with no gene match: 12. The CDR3 sequence is 17 residues long. Germline V CDR1 and CDR2: LGHNA, YSLEER. The CDR3: CASSQDHRDRDFAPQHF. In DNA form, the CDR3 reads TGCGCCAGCAGCCAAGATCACCGGGACAGGGACTTCGCGCCCCAGCATTTT.

V is TRBV11-2 and J is TRBJ2-3, with 10 bases matching TRBD2. Germline-derived CDR1 and CDR2 are SGHAT and FQNNGV. CDR3 size: 18 residues. V dropped 5 bases and J dropped 0; count of bases not matched to a gene: 11. Here the CDR3 DNA reads TGTGCCAGCAGCCTAGGGTCTAGCGGGGGACCTAGCACAGATACGCAGTATTTT. Its protein is CASSLGSSGGPSTDTQYF.

The chain combines TRBV7-6 with TRBJ2-3; D call uncertain. Per germline, CDR1 SGHVS and CDR2 FNYEAQ. The CDR3 is made up of 15 amino acids. Between the trimmed V and J ends, which lost 1 base and 2 bases, there was a span of 10 bases. The CDR3 reads CASSLERRTTDTQYF. CDR3 in DNA: TGTGCCAGCAGCTTAGAAAGAAGGACCACAGATACGCAGTATTTT.